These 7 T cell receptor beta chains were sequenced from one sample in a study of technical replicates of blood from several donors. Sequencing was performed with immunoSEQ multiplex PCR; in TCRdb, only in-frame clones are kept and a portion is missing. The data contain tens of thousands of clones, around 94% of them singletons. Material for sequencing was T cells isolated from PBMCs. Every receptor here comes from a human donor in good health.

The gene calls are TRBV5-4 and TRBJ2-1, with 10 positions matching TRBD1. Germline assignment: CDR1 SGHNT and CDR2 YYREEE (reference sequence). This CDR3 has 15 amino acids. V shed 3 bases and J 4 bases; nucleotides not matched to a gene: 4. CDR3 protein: CASSSPGQGYNEQFF. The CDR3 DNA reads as TGTGCCAGCAGCTCACCGGGACAGGGGTACAATGAGCAGTTCTTC.

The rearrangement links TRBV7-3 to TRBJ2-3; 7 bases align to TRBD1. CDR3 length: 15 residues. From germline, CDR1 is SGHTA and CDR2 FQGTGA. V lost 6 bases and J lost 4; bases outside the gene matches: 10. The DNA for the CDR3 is TGTGCCAGCAGTAATCCCGGGACAGTTGCAGATACGCAGTATTTT. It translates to CASSNPGTVADTQYF.

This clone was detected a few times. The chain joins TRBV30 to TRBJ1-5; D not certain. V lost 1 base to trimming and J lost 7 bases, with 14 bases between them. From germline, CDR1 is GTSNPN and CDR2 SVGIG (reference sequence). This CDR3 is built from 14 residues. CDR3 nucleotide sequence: TGTGCCTGGAGTGAAGGCCCTGCGGGGCAGCCCCAGCATTTT. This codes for CAWSEGPAGQPQHF.

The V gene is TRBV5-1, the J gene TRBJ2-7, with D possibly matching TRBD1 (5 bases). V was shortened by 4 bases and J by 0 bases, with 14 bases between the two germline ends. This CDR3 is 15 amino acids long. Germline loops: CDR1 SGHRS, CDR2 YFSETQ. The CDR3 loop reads CASSPPEGASYEQYF. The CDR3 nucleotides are TGCGCCAGCAGCCCCCCGGAAGGGGCCTCCTACGAGCAGTACTTC.

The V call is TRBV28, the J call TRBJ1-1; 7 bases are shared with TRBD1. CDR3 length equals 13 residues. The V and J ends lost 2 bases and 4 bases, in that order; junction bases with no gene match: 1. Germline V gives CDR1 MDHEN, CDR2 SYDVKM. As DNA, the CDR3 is TGTGCCAGCAGTTTAGACAGGGCCACTGAAGCTTTCTTT. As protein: CASSLDRATEAFF.

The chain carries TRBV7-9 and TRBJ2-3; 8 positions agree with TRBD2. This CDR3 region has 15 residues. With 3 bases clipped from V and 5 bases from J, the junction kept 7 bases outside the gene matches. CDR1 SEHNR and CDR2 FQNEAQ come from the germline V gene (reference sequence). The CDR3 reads CASSFQAGVVDTQYF. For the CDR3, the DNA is TGTGCCAGCAGCTTTCAAGCGGGAGTAGTAGATACGCAGTATTTT.

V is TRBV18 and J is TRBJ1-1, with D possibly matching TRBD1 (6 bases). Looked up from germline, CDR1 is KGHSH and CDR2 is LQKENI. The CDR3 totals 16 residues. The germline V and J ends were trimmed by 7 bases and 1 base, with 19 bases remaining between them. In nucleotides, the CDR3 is TGTGCCAGCTGTCTGTTACAGGGAAGGGGGAACACTGAAGCTTTCTTT. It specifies CASCLLQGRGNTEAFF.